This note documents a single T cell receptor beta chain sequence. Its target is not known. These data belong to a study of T cell responses to AZD1222 COVID-19 vaccine. Findings and caveats of the study: Females outnumbered males among donors, who were mostly white British; clonal diversity was possibly underestimated. Of spike-specific TCRs, nearly half reportedly target regions left unmutated in variants. Baseline seropositives among AZD1222 recipients totaled only five or six.

Data came from immunoSEQ multiplex PCR; TCRdb stores just in-frame clones and leaves some out. The sample carries 130,000 to 150,000 clones, around 92% recorded once. The trim removed 0 bases at V and 4 bases at J, leaving 6 bases unmatched. This CDR3 is built from 16 residues. CDR1 and CDR2 from the germline V gene are SGHDT and YYEEEE. This sequence originates from an adult who had recovered from COVID-19. The sample in question was peripheral blood, obtained after recovery from COVID-19. This chain joins TRBV5-6 and TRBJ1-2; 10 nucleotides match TRBD1. In DNA form, the CDR3 reads TGTGCCAGCAGCTTGGAAGGACAGGGGGTAATCTATGGCTACACCTTC. This gives the protein CASSLEGQGVIYGYTF.